Detailed here is one T cell receptor (beta chain). No antigen is known for it. The data were taken from a study of T cells expressing NK-cell markers. Study context: The TCR beta repertoires were obtained from sorted CD3+CD56+NKG2C+, CD3+CD56+NKG2C- and CD3+CD56-NKG2C+ T cells. Just one sequenced donor of eight was HCMV-seronegative, while seven were seropositive.

CDR3 size: 15 residues. Germline CDR1 is DFQATT and CDR2 is SNEGSKA (reference sequence). Study-level points and caveats: About 1.0-8% of CD8+ T cells in six or seven donors belonged to dominant NKG2C+ clonotypes.

TCRdb processed the 5' RACE reads again and assigns one entry to each CDR3 protein, with no DNA. Recorded for this sample: approximately 420,000 distinct CDR3 sequences. The sequenced sample consisted of blood T cells: a sorted CD56 or NKG2C T cell subset, CD4+ or CD8+ T cells, or bulk PBMC T cells (not recorded which). This receptor was obtained from a woman aged 50 to 60 in good health. J is TRBJ2-2 and V is TRBV20-1; TCRdb proposes TRBD2, but this gene call is untestable without DNA. CDR3 in amino acids: CSARPSGENGGELFF.